The 23 T cell receptor beta chains reported below all come from one sample, sequenced in a study of cytomegalovirus exposure and HLA in healthy donors. PCR used 60 Vbeta primers and 13 Jbeta primers. TCRdb's table, derived via immunoSEQ multiplex PCR, lists solely in-frame clones and lacks some. The table shows 150,000 to 200,000 clones, with roughly 75% occurring only once. Sequenced: PBMCs. Receptors were obtained from a woman aged 40 to 50 in good health and CMV-seropositive.

CDR3 residues: CATSRDLLGGTGNTIYF. The CDR3 region has the DNA TGTGCCACCAGCAGAGATCTCTTGGGGGGAACTGGAAACACCATATATTTT. The V and J genes are TRBV15 and TRBJ1-3, with a possible D match to TRBD1 (5 bases). The CDR3 consists of 17 residues. Trimming shortened V by 0 bases and J by 2 bases, and 14 bases separated the two germline ends. From germline, CDR1 is LNHNV and CDR2 YYDKDF (reference sequence).

The chain uses TRBV7-9 and TRBJ1-4; D ambiguous. Germline CDR1 reads SEHNR; CDR2 reads FQNEAQ (reference sequence). V was trimmed by 0 bases and J by 1 base, leaving 6 bases between them. This CDR3 has 15 residues. This CDR3 reads CASSLASGTNEKLFF. For the CDR3, the DNA is TGTGCCAGCAGCTTAGCGTCAGGAACTAATGAAAAACTGTTTTTT.

The sample holds one count of this clone. This chain joins TRBV15 and TRBJ2-2; 9 bases match TRBD1. Germline V gene sequence: CDR1 LNHNV, CDR2 YYDKDF (reference sequence). V lost 5 bases to trimming and J lost 6 bases; unmatched junction nucleotides: 10. The CDR3 loop spans 16 amino acids. The CDR3 protein is CATSGWTGVEAGELFF. For the CDR3, the DNA is TGTGCCACCAGCGGGTGGACAGGGGTCGAGGCCGGGGAGCTGTTTTTT. The variable domain in full, with the rest retrieved from reference TRBV15 and TRBJ2-2, is DAMVIQNPRYQVTQFGKPVTLSCSQTLNHNVMYWYQQKSSQAPKLLFHYYDKDFNNEADTPDNFQSRRPNTSFCFLDIRSPGLGDTAMYLCATSGWTGVEAGELFFGEGSRLTVL.

The chain employs TRBV5-8 and TRBJ1-1; D gene uncertain. This CDR3 contains 13 residues. V was cut by 1 base and J by 4 bases, with 8 bases left in between. The germline V gene encodes CDR1 SGHTS and CDR2 YDEGEE. The chain's CDR3 is CASSLLLVTEAFF. The CDR3 DNA sequence: TGTGCCAGCAGCTTGCTTCTAGTCACTGAAGCTTTCTTT.

This clone was counted only a few times. The chain combines TRBV4-3 with TRBJ1-5; 7 bases align to TRBD1. The CDR3 has 17 residues. The V segment lost 0 bases and the J segment 2 bases; nucleotides outside the gene matches: 7. CDR1 LGHNA and CDR2 YSLEER come from the germline V gene. CDR3 loop: CASSQDLSTGGNQPQHF. The CDR3 region has the DNA TGCGCCAGCAGCCAAGATCTTTCAACAGGGGGCAATCAGCCCCAGCATTTT.

The genes are TRBV29-1 and TRBJ2-4; TRBD2 aligns across 7 bases. The germline V gene has CDR1 SQVTM and CDR2 ANQGSEA. The CDR3 extends over 13 amino acids. Trimming cost V 4 bases and J 4 bases; bases outside gene matches: 4. The CDR3 region has the DNA TGCAGCGTTGCCGGGACTATAAAAAACATTCAGTACTTC. It yields the protein CSVAGTIKNIQYF.

The chain recombines TRBV7-3 with TRBJ2-3; no clear D gene. Trimming removed 5 bases from V and 2 bases from J, with 11 bases in between. Germline CDR1 SGHTA, CDR2 FQGTGA. The CDR3 is 14 residues long. The CDR3: CASSLTHSTDTQYF. CDR3 bases: TGTGCCAGCAGCCTTACCCACTCCACAGATACGCAGTATTTT. Looking up the rest from reference TRBV7-3 and TRBJ2-3 gives the full variable domain: GAGVSQTPSNKVTEKGKYVELRCDPISGHTALYWYRQSLGQGPEFLIYFQGTGAADDSGLPNDRFFAVRPEGSVSTLKIQRTERGDSAVYLCASSLTHSTDTQYFGPGTRLTVL.

The chain employs TRBV2 and TRBJ2-1; 12 bases match TRBD2. Germline-derived CDR1 and CDR2 are SNHLY and FYNNEI. There are 18 residues in the CDR3. The V gene end was trimmed by 1 base and the J gene end by 0 bases; junction bases not matched to a gene: 4. The CDR3 DNA follows: TGTGCCAGCAGTGAAGGGATACTAGCGGGAGGCTCCTACAATGAGCAGTTCTTC. Its protein product is CASSEGILAGGSYNEQFF.

This clone turned up a few times. The J gene is TRBJ2-3, the V gene TRBV7-9, with D possibly being TRBD2 (6 bases). Germline V gene lookup returns CDR1 SEHNR and CDR2 FQNEAQ (reference sequence). Trimming shortened V by 7 bases and J by 1 base, and 15 bases separated the two germline ends. This CDR3 is built from 15 residues. Here the CDR3 reads CASTTGQRGTDTQYF. CDR3 coding DNA: TGTGCCAGCACCACGGGTCAGCGGGGCACAGATACGCAGTATTTT.

This rearrangement joins TRBV5-3 to TRBJ2-5, with D perhaps TRBD1 (5 bases). TRBV5-3 falls under the ORF class, with uncertain function. CDR3 length equals 17 residues. Trimming cost V 4 bases and J 5 bases, with 24 bases left between them. This CDR3 reads CARSESEKQAFLETQYF. In DNA form, the CDR3 reads TGTGCCAGAAGCGAAAGTGAAAAACAGGCCTTCCTCGAGACCCAGTACTTC.

As concerns this clone: The junction departs from the called germline gene at one end, perhaps through a read error. V usage is TRBV7-9 and J usage is TRBJ2-1; 8 bases fit TRBD2. The CDR3 consists of 16 residues. Germline CDR1 is SEHNR and CDR2 is FQNEAQ (reference sequence). DNA for the CDR3: TGTTCCAGCAGCCCGGGGGGGACTTTCATAATGGGTGAGCAGTTCTTC. Residues: CSSSPGGTFIMGEQFF.

The chain has TRBV4-1 and TRBJ2-5; 12 bases fit TRBD2. The CDR3 is made up of 19 amino acids. V trimming: 6 bases; J trimming: 0 bases; junction bases outside the gene matches: 14. CDR1 is MGHRA and CDR2 is YSYEKL in the germline V gene. The CDR3 sequence is CASSTLAGGGESYQETQYF. In nucleotides, the CDR3 is TGCGCCAGCAGTACGCTAGCGGGAGGGGGGGAAAGCTACCAAGAGACCCAGTACTTC.

The chain employs TRBV7-2 and TRBJ1-3; D is uncertain. The CDR3 is 12 residues long. V was pared by 5 bases and J by 5 bases, with 7 bases between. Looked up from germline, CDR1 is SGHTA and CDR2 is FQGNSA. DNA for the CDR3: TGTGCCAGCAGCCCCGTTAGAAACACCATATATTTT. Amino acids: CASSPVRNTIYF.

J is TRBJ2-7 and V is TRBV27; 9 bases fit TRBD2. Germline CDR1 and CDR2: MNHEY and SMNVEV (reference sequence). This CDR3 spans 14 amino acids. J gave up 7 bases and V 2 bases, and 6 bases lay outside the gene matches. The CDR3 region is CASSLAGGPFEQYF. CDR3 nucleotides: TGTGCCAGCAGTTTAGCGGGAGGGCCGTTTGAGCAGTACTTC.

The V and J genes are TRBV5-1 and TRBJ2-2, with D maybe TRBD1 (6 bases). Germline V CDR1 and CDR2: SGHRS, YFSETQ. The CDR3 sequence is 14 residues long. V shed 3 bases and J shed 2 bases, with 8 bases lying between them. DNA of the CDR3: TGCGCCAGCAGCTGGACAGCTAACACCGGGGAGCTGTTTTTT. Its translation is CASSWTANTGELFF.

This sequence joins TRBV6-5 and TRBJ2-3; possible D gene TRBD2, 5 bases. Germline V gives CDR1 MNHEY, CDR2 SVGAGI. The CDR3 has 15 residues. The V end lost 2 bases, the J end lost 0 bases, and 9 bases lay between the germline ends. The CDR3, as DNA: TGTGCCAGCAGTTACGCACGCGGGAGCACAGATACGCAGTATTTT. Translation gives CASSYARGSTDTQYF.

The chain uses TRBV5-6 and TRBJ2-7; no firm D call. Between the trimmed V and J ends, which lost 4 bases and 0 bases, there was a span of 5 bases. Germline CDR1 and CDR2: SGHDT and YYEEEE. The CDR3 runs 12 residues. Here the CDR3 reads CASSASSYEQYF. The CDR3 DNA sequence: TGTGCCAGCAGCGCGAGCTCCTACGAGCAGTACTTC.

This clone came up once. The chain uses TRBV4-1 and TRBJ2-7, with 7 bases identical to TRBD2. The V gene end was trimmed by 1 base and the J gene end by 3 bases; junction bases not matched to a gene: 9. Germline values: CDR1 MGHRA, CDR2 YSYEKL. This CDR3 spans 16 amino acids. The DNA for the CDR3 is TGCGCCAGCAGCCAAGGTGGGTTGAGCGGGAACTACGAGCAGTACTTC. This sequence encodes CASSQGGLSGNYEQYF.

V and J are TRBV28 and TRBJ2-3; 7 bases are shared with TRBD2. Germline CDR1 MDHEN, CDR2 SYDVKM. J was trimmed by 10 bases and V by 5 bases; bases with no gene match: 9. This CDR3 contains 13 residues. The CDR3 reads CASSPTSRGSQYF. In nucleotides, the CDR3 is TGTGCCAGCAGTCCGACTAGCCGTGGTTCGCAGTATTTT.

The CDR3 region has the DNA TGTGCCAGCAGCGACATAGTTGGGGAGCAGTACTTC. This translates into CASSDIVGEQYF. The chain couples TRBV4-2 to TRBJ2-5; possible D gene TRBD2, 5 bases. The germline V and J ends were trimmed by 5 bases and 11 bases, with 15 bases remaining between them. CDR3 length: 12 residues. Germline CDR1 is LGHNA and CDR2 is YNFKEQ.

V gene TRBV7-2 combines with J gene TRBJ2-3; the D is unclear. V shed 4 bases and J shed 9 bases, with 14 bases lying between them. This CDR3 comprises 13 residues. From germline, CDR1 is SGHTA and CDR2 FQGNSA. The DNA for the CDR3 is TGTGCCAGCAGCTCTGGCCCGATCGGGACGCAGTATTTT. It translates to CASSSGPIGTQYF.

This sequence joins TRBV6-1 and TRBJ2-2; no clear D. V lost 6 bases, J lost 2 bases, and 7 bases lay in between. Per germline, CDR1 MNHNS and CDR2 SASEGT. The length of the CDR3 is 13 residues. The CDR3 sequence is CASRATNTGELFF. The CDR3 DNA sequence: TGTGCCAGCAGAGCAACCAACACCGGGGAGCTGTTTTTT.

The chain combines TRBV28 with TRBJ1-3, with D uncertain. Trimming removed 4 bases at V and 2 bases at J, with 6 bases between. The CDR3 has 13 amino acids. Germline lookup yields CDR1 MDHEN and CDR2 SYDVKM. In DNA form, the CDR3 reads TGTGCCAGCAGTTATGGAGCTGGAAACACCATATATTTT. This translates into CASSYGAGNTIYF.